The clone carrying this T cell receptor (beta chain) was counted only a few times. Its target is unknown. The TCR beta cDNA libraries contained unique molecular identifiers. Using its own MiXCR run on the PCR reads, TCRdb lists one record per CDR3 protein. This repertoire shows 150,000 or so distinct CDR3 sequences, about 36% found once; its top ten account for approximately 30%. These data come from a study of post-analysis software for immune sequencing data. General observations from the study: Significantly lower normalized Chao1 diversity was found in patients with multiple sclerosis relative to controls.

Sequenced material: blood, taken after autologous hematopoietic stem cell transplantation. The TCR was taken from a girl between 5 and 17 years old with multiple sclerosis.

CDR3 sequence (DNA): TGTGCCAGCAGCGTAGGGGAACGGATCAACAATGAGCAGTTCTTC. It encodes CASSVGERINNEQFF. V usage is TRBV9 and J usage is TRBJ2-1; D unclear. V gave up 0 bases and J gave up 5 bases, with 12 bases separating them. CDR1 is SGDLS, CDR2 YYNGEE, per germline. The CDR3 has 15 residues.